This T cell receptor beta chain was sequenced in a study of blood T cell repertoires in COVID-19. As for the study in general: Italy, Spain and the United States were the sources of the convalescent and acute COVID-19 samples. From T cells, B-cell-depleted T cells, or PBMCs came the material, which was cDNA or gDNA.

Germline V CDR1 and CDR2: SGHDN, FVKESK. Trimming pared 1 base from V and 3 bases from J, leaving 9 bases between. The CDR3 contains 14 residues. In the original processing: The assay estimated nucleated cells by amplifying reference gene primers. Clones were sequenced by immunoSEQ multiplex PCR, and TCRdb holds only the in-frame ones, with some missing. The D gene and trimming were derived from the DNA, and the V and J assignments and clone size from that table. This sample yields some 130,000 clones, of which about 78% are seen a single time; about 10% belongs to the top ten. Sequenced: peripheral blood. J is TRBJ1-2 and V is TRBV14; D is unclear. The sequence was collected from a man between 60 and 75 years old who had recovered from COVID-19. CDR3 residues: CASSQAEGYYGYTF. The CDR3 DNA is TGTGCCAGCAGCCAAGCAGAGGGATACTATGGCTACACCTTC.